One and the same sample provided the 32 T cell receptor beta chains below, sequenced in a study of blood T cell repertoires in COVID-19 (dated by TCRdb to between 2020 and 2021). Libraries were prepared through the immunoSEQ multiplex PCR assay. The table comes from immuneACCESS by way of TCRdb, which keeps in-frame sequences with V and J called. Part of the clones is missing from these tables; in studies checked, under half for an unresolved V gene and the rest for unknown reasons. This sample has about 66,000 clones in its table, and around 83% of those were observed once. The ten largest clones add up to 5.5% to 8.5% of the sample. Material for sequencing was peripheral blood. All receptors come from a man in his forties or fifties with active COVID-19.

The genes are TRBV2 and TRBJ2-5, with 12 bases lining up with TRBD2. The germline V gene has CDR1 SNHLY and CDR2 FYNNEI. V trimming: 6 bases; J trimming: 5 bases; junction bases outside the gene matches: 13. The CDR3 contains 17 residues. Here the CDR3 DNA reads TGTGCCAGCAGGGCGAGGACTAGCGGGGCCGCCAGGGAGACCCAGTACTTC. Translating gives CASRARTSGAARETQYF.

The chain couples TRBV13 to TRBJ1-1; 7 bases are a match to TRBD1. The germline V gene encodes CDR1 PRHDT and CDR2 FYEKMQ (reference sequence). The CDR3 is made up of 12 amino acids. V dropped 4 bases and J dropped 6; count of bases not matched to a gene: 2. The CDR3 is CASSSGTAEAFF. In DNA form, the CDR3 reads TGTGCCAGCAGCTCTGGGACAGCTGAAGCTTTCTTT.

The rearrangement joins TRBV27 to TRBJ1-1; possible D gene TRBD1, 5 bases. V was pared by 5 bases and J by 4 bases, with 14 bases between. Germline-derived CDR1 and CDR2 are MNHEY and SMNVEV (reference sequence). The CDR3 runs 14 residues. DNA of the CDR3: TGTGCCAGCAGTGGGGGGGTATTGGGCACTGAAGCTTTCTTT. It specifies CASSGGVLGTEAFF.

The V and J genes are TRBV19 and TRBJ2-4; no reliable D call. The CDR3 length is 14 residues. Germline V gives CDR1 LNHDA, CDR2 SQIVND (reference sequence). V was trimmed by 9 bases and J by 7 bases, leaving 19 bases between them. CDR3: CASRASGASNIQYF. The DNA for the CDR3 is TGTGCCAGCCGAGCTTCTGGAGCCTCTAACATTCAGTACTTC.

This sequence joins TRBV6-5 and TRBJ1-1, with D perhaps matching TRBD1 (5 bases). Trimming shortened V by 6 bases and J by 4 bases, and 12 bases separated the two germline ends. The CDR3 is made up of 13 amino acids. CDR1 is MNHEY and CDR2 is SVGAGI in the germline V gene. DNA of the CDR3: TGTGCCAGCAGCCGCCGTCAGGGCACTGAAGCTTTCTTT. This encodes CASSRRQGTEAFF.

This clone has just a few counts. CDR3 coding DNA: TGTGCCAGCAGTCCTGACACTTATCAGCCCCAGCATTTT. This sequence encodes CASSPDTYQPQHF. The genes are TRBV12-3 or TRBV12-4 and TRBJ1-5; D is ambiguous. With 5 bases removed from V and 5 bases from J, the gap between germline ends came to 10 bases. CDR3 length equals 13 residues.

This chain uses TRBV24-1 with TRBJ1-5, with TRBD1 identical over 8 bases. Germline CDR1 and CDR2: KGHDR and SFDVKD. Trimming at V came to 3 bases and at J to 11 bases, leaving 11 bases not matched to a gene. The CDR3 extends over 15 amino acids. This CDR3 reads CATSDEAGGSPAQHF. The CDR3 DNA reads TGTGCCACCAGTGATGAGGCAGGGGGCTCCCCAGCCCAGCATTTT.

This chain connects TRBV6-5 to TRBJ1-6; 7 bases line up with TRBD1. Germline values: CDR1 MNHEY, CDR2 SVGAGI. With 4 bases clipped from V and 9 bases from J, the junction kept 9 bases outside the gene matches. The CDR3 totals 15 residues. The CDR3 nucleotides read TGTGCCAGCAGTTCATACCCAGGGGGTGGTTCACCCCTCCACTTT. It encodes CASSSYPGGGSPLHF.

This clone showed up just once. The chain couples TRBV25-1 to TRBJ1-1; TRBD1 is a possible D gene (5 bases). V was cut by 5 bases and J by 3 bases, with 10 bases left in between. CDR3 length equals 13 residues. Germline values: CDR1 MGHDK, CDR2 SYGVNS. This CDR3 reads CASSIPGYTEAFF. CDR3 nucleotides: TGTGCCAGCAGTATCCCAGGGTACACTGAAGCTTTCTTT.

The chain has TRBV13 and TRBJ2-3; D unclear. The CDR3 has 14 amino acids. Trimming removed 2 bases from V and 2 bases from J, with 8 bases in between. Germline assignment: CDR1 PRHDT and CDR2 FYEKMQ (reference sequence). CDR3 sequence: CASSLRRFTDTQYF. CDR3 in DNA: TGTGCCAGCAGCTTACGGCGGTTCACAGATACGCAGTATTTT.

This chain uses TRBV11-2 with TRBJ2-5, with D possibly matching TRBD2 (6 bases). From germline, CDR1 is SGHAT and CDR2 FQNNGV. The CDR3 covers 13 residues. V lost 5 bases, J lost 8 bases, and 15 bases lay in between. CDR3 bases: TGTGCCAGCAGCCCGGGGACCGGGACTACCCAGTACTTC. Translating it yields CASSPGTGTTQYF.

This chain's CDR3 is CASSGGIQETQYF. For the CDR3, the DNA is TGTGCCAGCTCGGGGGGGATTCAAGAGACCCAGTACTTC. J is TRBJ2-5 and V is TRBV19; the match to TRBD2 covers 8 bases. With V trimmed by 9 bases and J by 2 bases, 5 bases remained unmatched. The CDR3 totals 13 residues. Germline V gene sequence: CDR1 LNHDA, CDR2 SQIVND (reference sequence).

This chain uses TRBV27 with TRBJ1-6, with D possibly being TRBD1 (6 bases). CDR3 size: 14 residues. Germline V lookup: CDR1 MNHEY, CDR2 SMNVEV (reference sequence). The V gene lost 5 bases and the J gene lost 9 bases, with 14 bases spanning the gap. CDR3 amino acids: CASSPLQGSSPLHF. The CDR3, as DNA: TGTGCCAGCAGTCCCCTGCAGGGGAGTTCACCCCTCCACTTT.

The rearrangement uses TRBV5-1 and TRBJ1-1; 9 bases map to TRBD1. Germline CDR1 SGHRS, CDR2 YFSETQ. The CDR3 loop spans 16 amino acids. The trim removed 4 bases at V and 0 bases at J, leaving 7 bases unmatched. As DNA, the CDR3 is TGCGCCAGCAGCCCCGGACAGGGGCTCATGAACACTGAAGCTTTCTTT. Protein: CASSPGQGLMNTEAFF.

The chain links TRBV9 to TRBJ2-1; D call uncertain. The ends were cut back, 1 base at V and 2 bases at J, with 13 bases in the middle. CDR1 and CDR2 (germline): SGDLS, YYNGEE. The CDR3 extends over 16 amino acids. The CDR3 here is CASSVSSDITYNEQFF. The CDR3 DNA is TGTGCCAGCAGCGTAAGTTCAGACATTACCTACAATGAGCAGTTCTTC.

This sequence joins TRBV5-4 and TRBJ1-2, with TRBD1 identical over 9 bases. There are 14 residues in the CDR3. The J segment lost 7 bases and the V segment lost 5 bases, leaving 9 bases of the junction unmatched. CDR1 SGHNT and CDR2 YYREEE come from the germline V gene (reference sequence). Here the CDR3 reads CASSPGQGMAGYTF. For the CDR3, the DNA is TGTGCCAGCAGTCCGGGACAGGGTATGGCTGGCTACACCTTC.

This chain joins TRBV2 and TRBJ1-6; TRBD1 matches 9 bases. V was pared by 4 bases and J by 7 bases, with 5 bases of the junction left unmatched. In germline, CDR1 is SNHLY, CDR2 FYNNEI. CDR3 size: 15 residues. The CDR3 sequence is CASSADRGQNSPLHF. Here the CDR3 DNA reads TGTGCCAGCAGTGCGGACAGGGGACAAAATTCACCCCTCCACTTT.

The chain links TRBV12-3 or TRBV12-4 to TRBJ2-5; no reliable D call. This CDR3 region has 13 residues. V lost 4 bases and J lost 4, with 10 bases in between. CDR3 bases: TGTGCCAGCAGTTCCGCCCACAGAGAGACCCAGTACTTC. Amino acids: CASSSAHRETQYF.

V and J are TRBV30 and TRBJ2-7; 9 positions match TRBD1. Germline CDR1 and CDR2: GTSNPN and SVGIG (reference sequence). This CDR3 has 13 amino acids. J lost 7 bases, V lost 5 bases, and 9 bases had no gene match. The CDR3 coding sequence is TGTGCCTGGGGACCGGGACAGGGTCGGGAGCAGTACGTC. It translates to CAWGPGQGREQYV.

The chain combines TRBV9 with TRBJ2-5; 9 bases are shared with TRBD2. This CDR3 region has 15 residues. Germline V CDR1 and CDR2: SGDLS, YYNGEE. The ends lost 4 bases at V and 5 bases at J; junction bases unmatched: 9. This CDR3 reads CASSPRLAAWETQYF. In DNA form, the CDR3 reads TGTGCCAGCAGCCCTCGACTAGCGGCCTGGGAGACCCAGTACTTC.

The genes are TRBV7-2 and TRBJ2-5; 8 bases line up with TRBD1. V trimming: 5 bases; J trimming: 2 bases; junction bases outside the gene matches: 4. The CDR3 is 14 residues long. Germline assignment: CDR1 SGHTA and CDR2 FQGNSA. The CDR3: CASSTQGGQETQYF. The CDR3, as DNA: TGTGCCAGCAGCACACAGGGGGGACAAGAGACCCAGTACTTC. Based on the CDR3 plus reference TRBV7-2 and TRBJ2-5, the full variable domain is GAGVSQSPSNKVTEKGKDVELRCDPISGHTALYWYRQSLGQGLEFLIYFQGNSAPDKSGLPSDRFSAERTGGSVSTLTIQRTQQEDSAVYLCASSTQGGQETQYFGPGTRLLVL.

As DNA, the CDR3 is TGTGCCAGCATCCCCTCCGGGACAGGGGCCCCTAGAGGCTACACCTTC. Residues: CASIPSGTGAPRGYTF. V gene TRBV7-8 combines with J gene TRBJ1-2, with 10 positions matching TRBD1. The V segment lost 7 bases and the J segment 8 bases; nucleotides outside the gene matches: 16. The germline gives CDR1 SGHVS, CDR2 FQNEAQ. The CDR3 runs 16 residues.

This clone was seen just once. This chain links TRBV25-1 with TRBJ2-7; 12 bases match TRBD2. From germline, CDR1 is MGHDK and CDR2 SYGVNS. This CDR3 comprises 15 residues. The CDR3 region is CASTSSSGRAYGQYV. DNA for the CDR3: TGTGCCAGCACCTCATCTAGCGGGAGGGCCTACGGGCAGTACGTC.

The rearrangement joins TRBV4-1 to TRBJ2-1; TRBD1 agrees at 9 bases. Germline assignment: CDR1 MGHRA and CDR2 YSYEKL. The CDR3 covers 17 residues. V shed 4 bases, J shed 2 bases, and the junction held 9 bases outside the gene matches. The CDR3 loop reads CASSLDRGAIPYNEQFF. As DNA, the CDR3 is TGCGCCAGCAGCCTGGACAGGGGAGCGATCCCCTACAATGAGCAGTTCTTC.

The chain couples TRBV4-1 to TRBJ2-3; 8 bases match TRBD1. The CDR3 contains 16 residues. J lost 3 bases, V lost 5 bases, and 10 bases had no gene match. The germline V gene has CDR1 MGHRA and CDR2 YSYEKL. CDR3 DNA: TGCGCCAGCAGCGTAGGCAGGGGGCCTGTGACAGATACGCAGTATTTT. Translated, it gives CASSVGRGPVTDTQYF.

CDR3 coding DNA: TGTGCCAGCACCCCACTAGCGGGGGGGATTAATGACAATGAGCAGTTCTTC. Translated: CASTPLAGGINDNEQFF. This sequence joins TRBV7-9 and TRBJ2-1, with TRBD2 identical over 13 bases. Germline CDR1 is SEHNR and CDR2 is FQNEAQ (reference sequence). Unmatched junction bases numbered 11, after V lost 7 bases and J lost 5 bases. CDR3 length: 17 residues.

The rearrangement uses TRBV3-1 (or the pseudogene TRBV3-2) and TRBJ1-6; D is undetermined. Germline V gives CDR1 LGHDT, CDR2 YNNKEL (reference sequence). Trimming pared 0 bases from V and 0 bases from J, leaving 9 bases between. The CDR3 consists of 17 residues. This CDR3 is CASSQDFRSSYNSPLHF. The CDR3 DNA is TGTGCCAGCAGCCAAGATTTCCGGAGCTCCTATAATTCACCCCTCCACTTT.

This clone appeared once. The chain recombines TRBV12-5 with TRBJ1-5, with D unclear. CDR1 and CDR2 from the germline V gene are LGHNT and FRNRAP. This CDR3 spans 14 amino acids. The ends were cut back, 1 base at V and 0 bases at J, with 4 bases in the middle. In DNA, the CDR3 is TGTGCTAGTGGTTTGGCCCATAGCAATCAGCCCCAGCATTTT. It is translated as CASGLAHSNQPQHF. Complete variable domain (other parts from reference TRBV12-5 and TRBJ1-5): DARVTQTPRHKVTEMGQEVTMRCQPILGHNTVFWYRQTMMQGLELLAYFRNRAPLDDSGMPKDRFSAEMPDATLATLKIQPSEPRDSAVYFCASGLAHSNQPQHFGDGTRLSIL.

The genes are TRBV7-2 and TRBJ2-1; the D gene is possibly TRBD1 (5 bases). The length of the CDR3 is 13 residues. Germline CDR1 is SGHTA and CDR2 is FQGNSA. Between the trimmed V and J ends, which lost 2 bases and 5 bases, there was a span of 7 bases. CDR3 sequence: CASSLRQNNEQFF. The DNA for the CDR3 is TGTGCCAGCAGCTTACGACAGAACAATGAGCAGTTCTTC. The whole variable domain, filled in from reference TRBV7-2 and TRBJ2-1, reads GAGVSQSPSNKVTEKGKDVELRCDPISGHTALYWYRQSLGQGLEFLIYFQGNSAPDKSGLPSDRFSAERTGGSVSTLTIQRTQQEDSAVYLCASSLRQNNEQFFGPGTRLTVL.

This clone was observed once. A read error is likely here: a far larger clone is one base away. The rearrangement joins TRBV7-2 to TRBJ2-2; the match to TRBD1 covers 11 bases. This CDR3 has 15 amino acids. CDR1 SGHTA and CDR2 FQGNSA come from the germline V gene. With 5 bases clipped from V and 4 bases from J, the junction kept 3 bases outside the gene matches. CDR3 sequence reads: CASSPDRGLTGELFF. CDR3 DNA sequence: TGTGCCAGCAGCCCGGACAGGGGGCTCACCGGGGAGCTGTTTTTT. The whole variable domain, filled in from reference TRBV7-2 and TRBJ2-2, reads GAGVSQSPSNKVTEKGKDVELRCDPISGHTALYWYRQSLGQGLEFLIYFQGNSAPDKSGLPSDRFSAERTGGSVSTLTIQRTQQEDSAVYLCASSPDRGLTGELFFGEGSRLTVL.

This clone showed up just once. This chain connects TRBV6-6 to TRBJ1-2, with TRBD1 identical over 7 bases. J was trimmed by 5 bases and V by 4 bases; bases with no gene match: 7. The CDR3 covers 14 residues. Germline lookup yields CDR1 MNHNY and CDR2 SVGAGI (reference sequence). The DNA for the CDR3 is TGTGCCAGCAGTTCCCCGGGACAGTTTTATGGCTACACCTTC. It translates to CASSSPGQFYGYTF.

The rearrangement uses TRBV18 and TRBJ1-1, with D perhaps matching TRBD1 (5 bases). CDR3 length: 14 amino acids. The V gene's germline CDR1 is KGHSH and CDR2 LQKENI. The V and J ends lost 3 bases and 0 bases respectively, with 8 bases between them. CDR3 sequence: CASSPGQVNTEAFF. The CDR3 nucleotides read TGTGCCAGCTCACCGGGGCAGGTGAACACTGAAGCTTTCTTT.